Below, 27 T cell receptor beta chains from the same sample are listed, as sequenced in a study of cytomegalovirus exposure and HLA in healthy donors. Here immunoSEQ multiplex PCR was the method, and the copy in TCRdb shows in-frame clones only, minus some. The sample lists more than 300,000 clones; approximately 90% were seen once. Sequencing was done on a sample of PBMCs. The receptors were sampled from a woman aged 18-30 years in good health and CMV-seronegative.

V gene TRBV4-1 combines with J gene TRBJ1-5; tentative D call: TRBD1 (6 bases). The CDR3 covers 16 residues. V lost 4 bases and J lost 4, with 17 bases in between. The germline V gene has CDR1 MGHRA and CDR2 YSYEKL. DNA for the CDR3: TGCGCCAGCAGCCTCATCTATGAGGGGGGGAATCAGCCCCAGCATTTT. This codes for CASSLIYEGGNQPQHF.

V gene TRBV9 combines with J gene TRBJ1-5; the D gene is possibly TRBD1 (5 bases). Deletions cut 3 bases from V and 2 bases from J, with 15 bases between. Germline CDR1 SGDLS, CDR2 YYNGEE. CDR3 length: 16 residues. The DNA for the CDR3 is TGTGCCAGCAGCGGCCCGGACGGGGGTGGCAATCAGCCCCAGCATTTT. The encoded protein is CASSGPDGGGNQPQHF. The whole variable domain, remainder taken from reference TRBV9 and TRBJ1-5, is DSGVTQTPKHLITATGQRVTLRCSPRSGDLSVYWYQQSLDQGLQFLIQYYNGEERAKGNILERFSAQQFPDLHSELNLSSLELGDSALYFCASSGPDGGGNQPQHFGDGTRLSIL.

This sequence joins TRBV7-3 and TRBJ2-5, with D possibly being TRBD2 (5 bases). Trimming took 1 base from V and 2 from J, leaving 8 bases between them. Germline V lookup: CDR1 SGHTA, CDR2 FQGTGA. The CDR3 runs 14 residues. Here the CDR3 DNA reads TGTGCCAGCAGCTTAAGCGGGCCGCAAGAGACCCAGTACTTC. Its protein is CASSLSGPQETQYF.

V and J are TRBV10-3 and TRBJ2-2, with D maybe TRBD1 (6 bases). From germline, CDR1 is ENHRY and CDR2 SYGVKD. Trimming removed 4 bases from V and 2 bases from J, with 8 bases in between. The CDR3 sequence is 14 residues long. CDR3 region: CAISGGPNTGELFF. CDR3 bases: TGTGCCATCAGTGGGGGGCCAAACACCGGGGAGCTGTTTTTT.

This chain connects TRBV5-6 to TRBJ1-2, with D hard to call. With 0 bases removed from V and 6 bases from J, the gap between germline ends came to 12 bases. In germline, CDR1 is SGHDT, CDR2 YYEEEE. The CDR3 consists of 14 residues. The CDR3 spells CASSLAQFSDGYTF. The CDR3 region has the DNA TGTGCCAGCAGCTTGGCGCAGTTCAGCGATGGCTACACCTTC.

The CDR3 bases are TGCGCCAGCAGCCAAGCGGGGGACAGGGCGTCCGAGCAGTACTTC. Residues: CASSQAGDRASEQYF. V is TRBV4-3 and J is TRBJ2-7, with 9 bases matching TRBD1. In germline, CDR1 is LGHNA, CDR2 YSLEER. J was trimmed by 6 bases and V by 1 base; bases with no gene match: 7. The CDR3 runs to 15 residues.

V gene TRBV29-1 combines with J gene TRBJ2-3; TRBD2 matches at 8 bases. V shed 5 bases, J shed 1 base, and the junction held 11 bases outside the gene matches. Germline CDR1 is SQVTM and CDR2 is ANQGSEA. CDR3 size: 16 residues. The CDR3 bases are TGCAGCGTTCTAGGTGATAGGACTAGCCGCACAGATACGCAGTATTTT. It encodes CSVLGDRTSRTDTQYF.

The J gene is TRBJ2-1, the V gene TRBV11-2; 10 bases line up with TRBD2. CDR1 is SGHAT, CDR2 FQNNGV, per germline. The CDR3 has 17 amino acids. V shed 2 bases and J 7 bases; nucleotides not matched to a gene: 11. The DNA of the CDR3 is TGTGCCAGCAGCTTAATGAGGGCTAGCGGGAGAGGAAATGAGCAGTTCTTC. As protein: CASSLMRASGRGNEQFF.

The J gene is TRBJ2-1, the V gene TRBV11-2; D possibly corresponds to TRBD2 (5 bases). CDR1 and CDR2 (germline): SGHAT, FQNNGV. Trimming removed 3 bases from V and 9 bases from J, with 21 bases in between. CDR3 length: 16 residues. The CDR3 is CASSLQASPREGEQFF. CDR3 coding DNA: TGTGCCAGCAGCTTGCAAGCCTCTCCCAGAGAGGGTGAGCAGTTCTTC. The full variable domain, its missing parts supplied by reference TRBV11-2 and TRBJ2-1, is EAGVAQSPRYKIIEKRQSVAFWCNPISGHATLYWYQQILGQGPKLLIQFQNNGVVDDSQLPKDRFSAERLKGVDSTLKIQPAKLEDSAVYLCASSLQASPREGEQFFGPGTRLTVL.

The sample holds one count of this clone. The chain is built from TRBV6-1 and TRBJ2-7; 7 bases align to TRBD1. CDR1 MNHNS and CDR2 SASEGT come from the germline V gene. The CDR3 extends over 15 amino acids. The J segment lost 0 bases and the V segment lost 6 bases, leaving 8 bases of the junction unmatched. CDR3 loop: CASRPTGTASYEQYF. CDR3 nucleotides: TGTGCCAGCAGGCCTACCGGGACAGCCTCCTACGAGCAGTACTTC.

In this sample, this clone turned up once. This rearrangement joins TRBV5-1 to TRBJ1-4, with D possibly matching TRBD1 (6 bases). Deletions cut 4 bases from V and 3 bases from J, with 10 bases between. The CDR3 spans 14 residues. Germline CDR1 reads SGHRS; CDR2 reads YFSETQ. The DNA of the CDR3 is TGCGCCAGCAGCCACAGGGCTGCTAATGAAAAACTGTTTTTT. Translated: CASSHRAANEKLFF.

In this sample, this clone turned up a few times. The genes are TRBV10-3 and TRBJ1-2, with D uncertain. V lost 6 bases and J 2 bases, leaving 4 bases between the germline ends. Germline loops: CDR1 ENHRY, CDR2 SYGVKD. This CDR3 comprises 11 residues. CDR3 protein: CAISGNYGYTF. In DNA, the CDR3 is TGTGCCATCAGCGGGAACTATGGCTACACCTTC.

This chain connects TRBV2 to TRBJ1-1, with D unclear. The CDR3 is made up of 12 amino acids. Between the trimmed V and J ends, which lost 4 bases and 7 bases, there was a span of 10 bases. Germline V gene data show CDR1 as SNHLY and CDR2 as FYNNEI. Here the CDR3 reads CASSVEMNEAFF. The CDR3 DNA follows: TGTGCCAGCAGTGTAGAAATGAATGAAGCTTTCTTT.

V usage is TRBV4-3 and J usage is TRBJ2-1, with 8 bases identical to TRBD2. V was pared by 4 bases and J by 5 bases, with 16 bases of the junction left unmatched. In germline, CDR1 is LGHNA, CDR2 YSLEER. This CDR3 contains 18 residues. DNA of the CDR3: TGCGCCAGCAGCCCCGGACTAGCTCACCCGAGTCCCGACAATGAGCAGTTCTTC. Its protein is CASSPGLAHPSPDNEQFF.

The J gene is TRBJ2-1, the V gene TRBV14, with a tentative D call TRBD2 (5 bases). This CDR3 contains 15 residues. V was shortened by 4 bases and J by 2 bases, with 12 bases between the two germline ends. Germline loops: CDR1 SGHDN, CDR2 FVKESK. The CDR3 DNA is TGTGCCAGCAGCCCTAGGACTGGGGCCTACAATGAGCAGTTCTTC. Translation gives CASSPRTGAYNEQFF.

The V and J genes are TRBV4-3 and TRBJ2-1; 9 nucleotides align to TRBD2. V shed 3 bases and J 4 bases; nucleotides not matched to a gene: 4. The CDR3 consists of 15 residues. The germline CDR1 and CDR2 sequences are LGHNA and YSLEER. DNA for the CDR3: TGCGCCAGCAGCCAGGGAGCGGGAGGATACAATGAGCAGTTCTTC. Protein: CASSQGAGGYNEQFF.

The gene calls are TRBV10-3 and TRBJ2-7, with D tentatively TRBD2 (7 bases). There are 15 residues in the CDR3. Germline CDR1 and CDR2: ENHRY and SYGVKD. Trimming stripped 2 bases from V and 4 bases from J, with 15 bases between. CDR3 in amino acids: CAISEPRGGGYEQYF. As DNA, the CDR3 is TGTGCCATCAGTGAGCCAAGGGGAGGGGGGTACGAGCAGTACTTC.

The CDR3 reads CASYGLNTDTQYF. The CDR3 bases are TGTGCCAGTTATGGACTGAACACAGATACGCAGTATTTT. The rearrangement links TRBV19 to TRBJ2-3; maybe TRBD2 (5 bases). CDR3 length equals 13 residues. V lost 8 bases and J lost 2, with 11 bases in between. CDR1 LNHDA and CDR2 SQIVND come from the germline V gene (reference sequence).

The J gene is TRBJ1-3, the V gene TRBV5-1; D ambiguous. Trimming cost V 2 bases and J 0 bases, with 9 bases left between them. This CDR3 comprises 15 residues. Germline V lookup: CDR1 SGHRS, CDR2 YFSETQ. In nucleotides, the CDR3 is TGCGCCAGCAGCTTTATCGGGAACTCTGGAAACACCATATATTTT. Translated: CASSFIGNSGNTIYF.

The chain recombines TRBV28 with TRBJ2-7; TRBD1 matches at 10 bases. Germline V lookup: CDR1 MDHEN, CDR2 SYDVKM. Trimming at V came to 3 bases and at J to 2 bases, leaving 22 bases not matched to a gene. The CDR3 loop spans 21 amino acids. The CDR3 DNA follows: TGTGCCAGCAGTTTGGGTACCGGGGTGCTCTACCGGGACAGGGGTCCCTACGAGCAGTACTTC. Protein: CASSLGTGVLYRDRGPYEQYF.

The V call is TRBV10-2, the J call TRBJ2-6, with 9 bases identical to TRBD1. Germline-derived CDR1 and CDR2 are WSHSY and SAAADI. The CDR3 length is 17 residues. The J segment lost 0 bases and the V segment lost 5 bases, leaving 5 bases of the junction unmatched. The CDR3 nucleotides read TGCGCCAGCAGTTCCGGGACAGGGCGCTCTGGGGCCAACGTCCTGACTTTC. Translating it yields CASSSGTGRSGANVLTF.

The chain combines TRBV5-4 with TRBJ2-5; 11 bases fit TRBD2. This CDR3 is 15 amino acids long. V lost 7 bases and J lost 5; bases outside the gene matches: 10. Germline CDR1 and CDR2: SGHNT and YYREEE (reference sequence). The CDR3 region is CASRPGLADSETQYF. The CDR3 DNA reads as TGTGCCAGCCGACCGGGACTAGCGGACTCGGAGACCCAGTACTTC. The full variable domain, in which reference TRBV5-4 and TRBJ2-5 provide the parts outside the CDR3, is ETGVTQSPTHLIKTRGQQVTLRCSSQSGHNTVSWYQQALGQGPQFIFQYYREEENGRGNFPPRFSGLQFPNYSSELNVNALELDDSALYLCASRPGLADSETQYFGPGTRLLVL.

This clone has at least ten counts. The chain recombines TRBV5-5 with TRBJ2-2, with 8 bases aligning to TRBD1. J was trimmed by 8 bases and V by 0 bases; bases with no gene match: 6. This CDR3 comprises 15 residues. Per germline, CDR1 SGHKS and CDR2 YYEKEE (reference sequence). The CDR3 DNA sequence: TGTGCCAGCAGCTTGGCCCCAGGGGGCACTGGGGAGCTGTTTTTT. Translated: CASSLAPGGTGELFF.

This clone came up once. V usage is TRBV28 and J usage is TRBJ2-3; perhaps TRBD2 as D (6 bases). The CDR3 loop spans 16 amino acids. V was cut by 6 bases and J by 3 bases, with 19 bases left in between. The V gene's germline CDR1 is MDHEN and CDR2 SYDVKM. CDR3 DNA: TGTGCCAGCAGATCCTTCCCGGGAGTTATGACAGATACGCAGTATTTT. Protein product: CASRSFPGVMTDTQYF.

This rearrangement joins TRBV6-5 to TRBJ1-5; D unclear. The CDR3 covers 15 residues. Germline V gene data show CDR1 as MNHEY and CDR2 as SVGAGI. V lost 2 bases and J lost 7, with 15 bases in between. The CDR3, as DNA: TGTGCCAGCAGTTACACACAGCCAGAGGGACAGCCCCAGCATTTT. Translating it yields CASSYTQPEGQPQHF.

The gene calls are TRBV15 and TRBJ2-1; a possible D gene is TRBD1 (6 bases). Trimming cost V 5 bases and J 3 bases, with 14 bases left between them. Germline V lookup: CDR1 LNHNV, CDR2 YYDKDF (reference sequence). The CDR3 contains 15 residues. As DNA, the CDR3 is TGTGCCACCAGCGTCACCAGGGGTTTCTACAATGAGCAGTTCTTC. Protein product: CATSVTRGFYNEQFF.

The V and J genes are TRBV27 and TRBJ2-7; D unclear. V was shortened by 3 bases and J by 6 bases, with 18 bases between the two germline ends. Germline V gene data show CDR1 as MNHEY and CDR2 as SMNVEV (reference sequence). The CDR3 totals 15 residues. CDR3 sequence reads: CASSFGPSLAAEQYF. CDR3 DNA sequence: TGTGCCAGCAGTTTTGGCCCCTCGCTGGCGGCCGAGCAGTACTTC.